The rows below give T cell receptor beta chains drawn from one sample of a study of CD8 T cells in ankylosing spondylitis. One entry per CDR3 protein, called by TCRdb with MiXCR from the 5' RACE reads. The data show around 230,000 distinct CDR3 sequences, 8% to 10% seen once. Sequencing was performed on blood, either unsorted or a sorted T cell fraction (not recorded which). The receptors shown here come from a female donor with ankylosing spondylitis or in good health (not recorded which). CDR3s include the opening cysteine and the closing phenylalanine or tryptophan. A D gene is named only where the DNA matches it firmly. Clone size is given for some rows only: seen once, a few or many times, or a class if the clone is expanded.

>many|TRBJ2-2|TRBV6-5|TRBD2
TGTGCCAGCAGTTACTCGCCTAGCGGGAGAACCGGGGAGCTGTTTTTT
CASSYSPSGRTGELFF
>many|TRBJ1-5|TRBV20-1|NA
TGCAGTGCTAGCGAGAATAGACGGGGGACCCAGCATTTT
CSASENRRGTQHF
>many|TRBJ1-1|TRBV6-1|NA
TGTGCCAGCAGTGAAACAGGGAAGCAAACTGAAGCTTTCTTT
CASSETGKQTEAFF
>many|TRBJ2-7|TRBV6-2/TRBV6-3|NA
TGTGCCAGCAGTTACGGGACTGGGACCTACGAGCAGTACTTC
CASSYGTGTYEQYF
>many|TRBJ1-1|TRBV12-3/TRBV12-4|TRBD1
TGTGCCAGCAGTCGGACAGGGTACACTGAAGCTTTCTTT
CASSRTGYTEAFF
>many|TRBJ1-1|TRBV7-9|NA
TGTGCCAGCAGCTTAGCCAGAGGTAACACTGAAGCTTTCTTT
CASSLARGNTEAFF
>many|TRBJ1-6|TRBV7-2|TRBD1
TGTGCCAGCAGCCAAACAGGGGTCAATAATTCACCCCTCCACTTT
CASSQTGVNNSPLHF
>many|TRBJ2-7|TRBV29-1|NA
TGCAGCGTGATACCCAGAGGGGACGAGCAGTACTTC
CSVIPRGDEQYF
>few|TRBJ1-3|TRBV11-3|NA
TGTGCCAGCAGCCACAACCGGGACACAAGCTCTGGAAACACCATATATTTT
CASSHNRDTSSGNTIYF
>few|TRBJ2-1|TRBV20-1|TRBD2
TGCAGTGCCAACGCCGGGACTAGTGTCTACAATGAGCAGTTCTTC
CSANAGTSVYNEQFF
>few|TRBJ2-1|TRBV4-1|NA
TGCGCCAGCAGCCAACAGTACCGTGATGTGGACAGATGGAATGAGCAGTTCTTC
CASSQQYRDVDRWNEQFF
>many|TRBJ2-3|TRBV9|NA
TGTGCCAGCAGCGGGGGGGACACGCACACAGATACGCAGTATTTT
CASSGGDTHTDTQYF
>many|TRBJ2-1|TRBV19|TRBD2
TGTGCCAGTACGAGCGGGGGACTAGCGGGAGGACTTAGCTCCTACAATGAGCAGTTCTTC
CASTSGGLAGGLSSYNEQFF
>NA|TRBJ1-5|TRBV6-1|NA
TGTGCCAGCAGTAAATGGGGTCAGGAGGGAGGTAGGGGTCAGCCCCAGCATTTT
CASSKWGQEGGRGQPQHF
>many|TRBJ1-2|TRBV27|NA
TGTGCCAGCGCCCTAGGGGGATTAAGTGGCTACACCTTC
CASALGGLSGYTF
>NA|TRBJ2-1|TRBV6-7|TRBD2
TGTACCAGCAGTTTTTCGTTGGGGGTTGAGACTAGCGCGGACAATGAGCAGTTCTTC
CTSSFSLGVETSADNEQFF
>many|TRBJ2-1|TRBV20-1|NA
TGCAGTGCTAGGGGATCCAATGAGCAGTTCTTC
CSARGSNEQFF
>many|TRBJ2-7|TRBV12-3/TRBV12-4|NA
TGTGCCAGCAGAAGGACAGGGAGGGACGAGCAGTACTTC
CASRRTGRDEQYF
>many|TRBJ2-6|TRBV28|NA
TGTGCCAGCAGTCCGATGGGCCTCCCTGGAGCCAACGTCCTGACTTTC
CASSPMGLPGANVLTF
>many|TRBJ2-7|TRBV7-8|NA
TGTGCCAGCAGCTTACGGACGGAGGGGTACGAGCAGTACTTC
CASSLRTEGYEQYF
>NA|TRBJ2-7|TRBV5-1|TRBD2
TGCGCCAGCAGCGTGCAAGCGGGGACCTCCTACGAGCAGTACTTC
CASSVQAGTSYEQYF
>few|TRBJ2-3|TRBV7-9|TRBD1
TGTGCCAGCAGCTTAGCCTACAGGGGACGCACAGATACGCAGTATTTT
CASSLAYRGRTDTQYF
>many|TRBJ2-1|TRBV29-1|TRBD1
TGCAGCGCTATAAGGACAGGGATCGATGAGCAGTTCTTC
CSAIRTGIDEQFF
>few|TRBJ2-1|TRBV9|NA
TGTGCCAGCAGCGTAGCCCCGGGCGACAATGAGCAGTTCTTC
CASSVAPGDNEQFF
>many|TRBJ2-5|TRBV6-1|TRBD2
TGTGCCACCTCGACTAGCGGGACCCAAGAGACCCAGTACTTC
CATSTSGTQETQYF
>many|TRBJ2-2|TRBV10-3|TRBD1
TGTGCCATCTCCGGGACAGGGTCCGGGGAGCTGTTTTTT
CAISGTGSGELFF
>many|TRBJ1-2|TRBV10-3|NA
TGTGCCATCAGTGACAGTCAAGGGAGGGACTATGGCTACACCTTC
CAISDSQGRDYGYTF
>NA|TRBJ2-6|TRBV7-2|NA
TGTGCCAGCAGCTTAATTTCAAGCGGTGGGGCCAACGTCCTGACTTTC
CASSLISSGGANVLTF
>many|TRBJ2-7|TRBV27|NA
TGTGCCAGCAGTCTGAGACTCTCAGAGAGCTACGAGCAGTACTTC
CASSLRLSESYEQYF
>many|TRBJ2-1|TRBV5-1|TRBD2
TGCGCCAGCAGCCCGGGGGGGAGCGGGAGTATCAATGAGCAGTTCTTC
CASSPGGSGSINEQFF
>many|TRBJ2-7|TRBV2|NA
TGTGCCAGCAGTGACGGCGAGCAGTACTTC
CASSDGEQYF
>NA|TRBJ1-3|TRBV11-1|TRBD1
TGTGCCAGCAGCTTATCGGGGACAGACGTATTCTCTGGAAACACCATATATTTT
CASSLSGTDVFSGNTIYF
>many|TRBJ2-1|TRBV12-3/TRBV12-4|NA
TGTGCCAGCAGCCCTCGCTGGCAGACGTACAATGAGCAGTTCTTC
CASSPRWQTYNEQFF
>many|TRBJ1-2|TRBV5-1|NA
TGCGCCAGCAAAGGGCAGCCACCTTATGGCTACACCTTC
CASKGQPPYGYTF
>many|TRBJ2-7|TRBV4-3|TRBD1
TGCGCCAGCAGCCGCTTAAGACAGGGACCCTACGAGCAGTACTTC
CASSRLRQGPYEQYF
>many|TRBJ1-5|TRBV27|NA
TGTGCCAGCAGTTTAACAGGTTACCGGCCCCAGCATTTT
CASSLTGYRPQHF
>many|TRBJ2-7|TRBV7-3|NA
TGTGCCAGCAGCTTATCGCAGACCTCCGCCGAGCAGTACTTC
CASSLSQTSAEQYF
>many|TRBJ2-2|TRBV12-3/TRBV12-4|NA
TGTGCCAGCAGCCCTAAGGGTAGCTGGGCGATCACCGGGGAGCTGTTTTTT
CASSPKGSWAITGELFF
>many|TRBJ1-4|TRBV12-3/TRBV12-4|TRBD1
TGTGCCAGCAGAGACAGGGGTGGAGAAAAACTGTTTTTT
CASRDRGGEKLFF
>many|TRBJ1-4|TRBV7-8|NA
TGTGCCAGCAGCATGACAGCGGGATTTGAAAAACTGTTTTTT
CASSMTAGFEKLFF
>NA|TRBJ2-7|TRBV30|TRBD1
TGTGCCTGTTCGACAGGGGGCTCTTACGAGCAGTACTTC
CACSTGGSYEQYF
>NA|TRBJ2-1|TRBV7-6|NA
TGTGCCAGCAGCTTAGGGGACGGGTGGGTTAACAATGAGCAGTTCTTC
CASSLGDGWVNNEQFF
>NA|TRBJ2-7|TRBV20-1|NA
TGCAGTGCTAGAGGAGGAGGTGGAATGGGCGAGCAGTACTTC
CSARGGGGMGEQYF
>many|TRBJ2-1|TRBV6-2/TRBV6-3|NA
TGTGCCAGCAGTTACCCAGACATCGACAATGAGCAGTTCTTC
CASSYPDIDNEQFF
>NA|TRBJ1-2|TRBV7-2|NA
TGTGCCAGCAGATCAATGGACAGAGGAGGATATGGCTACACCTTC
CASRSMDRGGYGYTF
>many|TRBJ1-5|TRBV28|TRBD1
TGTGCCAGCATCCCCGGGACAGGGAGTAGCCGAATTTTGCCCCAGCATTTT
CASIPGTGSSRILPQHF
>many|TRBJ1-4|TRBV27|NA
TGTGCCAGCAGTGGAAGATCAGGACAGATTAATGAAAAACTGTTTTTT
CASSGRSGQINEKLFF
>many|TRBJ1-2|TRBV25-1|TRBD1
TGTGCCAGCAGTGAATTTGGGACAGGGTCCCAAAAACGGAGCGGCTACACCTTC
CASSEFGTGSQKRSGYTF
>few|TRBJ2-5|TRBV4-1|NA
TGCGCCAGCAGCCAAGGGCGAAGGGCAGGGCCAGAGACCCAGTACTTC
CASSQGRRAGPETQYF
>many|TRBJ2-4|TRBV7-2|NA
TGTGCCAGCAGCCAAGCCCCCCTCAGAGGGACGAAAAACATTCAGTACTTC
CASSQAPLRGTKNIQYF
>many|TRBJ1-5|TRBV10-3|NA
TGTGCCATCAGTGAGGGGAGCAATCAGCCCCAGCATTTT
CAISEGSNQPQHF